These T cell receptor beta chains were read from a single sample in a study of T cells in Graves' hyperthyroidism and ophthalmopathy. Each CDR3 protein gets one entry after TCRdb re-called the multiplex PCR reads with MiXCR. The table lists around 430,000 distinct CDR3 sequences, 15% of them singletons. The sample consisted of blood. These receptors all come from a young woman with Graves' hyperthyroidism. Both conserved end residues are trimmed from each CDR3. Fields, in order: J gene, V gene, CDR3 protein.

TRBJ1-3 | TRBV12-3/TRBV12-4 | ASSTGARRNTIY
TRBJ2-7 | TRBV12-3/TRBV12-4 | ASSRPGAYEQY
TRBJ1-5 | TRBV2 | ASTEGAGDINQPQH
TRBJ1-1 | TRBV19 | ASSIGQGVGTEAF
TRBJ1-5 | TRBV7-2 | ASSLDRPDQPQH
TRBJ2-3 | TRBV30 | AWKDLGGSGTDTQY
. | TRBV7-9 | ASSSRDSGSLETQF
TRBJ2-1 | TRBV5-1 | ASSRSPTGVDNEQF
TRBJ2-3 | TRBV5-1 | ASSVTSGWSTDTQY
TRBJ1-3 | TRBV9 | ASSARDGSGNTIY
TRBJ2-1 | TRBV10-2 | ASMGLAGLEQF
TRBJ2-5 | TRBV29-1 | SVVLAGETQY
TRBJ2-7 | TRBV28 | ASRSGTGGFEQY
TRBJ2-7 | TRBV28 | ASSSVTDTYEQY
TRBJ2-7 | TRBV10-3 | AISEGALKQY
TRBJ1-3 | TRBV14 | ASSLGQGLLSGNTIY
TRBJ2-1 | TRBV7-3 | ASSLAGLDEQF
TRBJ2-5 | TRBV2 | ASSGTSGERETQY
TRBJ1-5 | TRBV20-1 | SARDRRQGLNQPQH
TRBJ1-4 | TRBV3-1 | ASSWGTKGNEKLF
TRBJ2-1 | TRBV6-1 | ASSEGSGVYNEQF
TRBJ2-2 | TRBV2 | ASRTGTSGTGELF
TRBJ1-2 | TRBV5-5 | ASRFGTGTANGYT
TRBJ1-1 | TRBV19 | ASSASRDITPNTEAF
TRBJ2-5 | TRBV7-9 | ASSLARVGLAGEETQY
TRBJ1-2 | TRBV20-1 | STPAGPSLNYGYT
TRBJ1-4 | TRBV28 | ASSLQGPHEKLF
TRBJ1-1 | TRBV27 | ASRPRVLATEAF
TRBJ2-7 | TRBV12-3/TRBV12-4 | ASSEQGFYEQY
TRBJ1-5 | TRBV7-9 | ASSYGGGANQPQH
TRBJ2-1 | TRBV5-1 | ASSIGTSTFEQF
TRBJ1-1 | TRBV25-1 | ASTDREANTEAF
TRBJ2-1 | TRBV3-1 | ASSQDYGNEQF
TRBJ1-2 | TRBV20-1 | SARPGLGQGLYGYT
TRBJ2-7 | TRBV27 | ASSLSWGPYEQY
TRBJ1-2 | TRBV28 | ASSLGGRRDGYT
TRBJ2-7 | TRBV28 | ASSPRPRLGEQY
TRBJ2-2 | TRBV28 | ASSSTFSAALPTGELF
TRBJ2-7 | TRBV25-1 | ASSESTRSPYEQY
TRBJ2-1 | TRBV4-2 | ASSQVLAGSNEQF
TRBJ1-1 | TRBV7-8 | ASSPKSRITNTEAF